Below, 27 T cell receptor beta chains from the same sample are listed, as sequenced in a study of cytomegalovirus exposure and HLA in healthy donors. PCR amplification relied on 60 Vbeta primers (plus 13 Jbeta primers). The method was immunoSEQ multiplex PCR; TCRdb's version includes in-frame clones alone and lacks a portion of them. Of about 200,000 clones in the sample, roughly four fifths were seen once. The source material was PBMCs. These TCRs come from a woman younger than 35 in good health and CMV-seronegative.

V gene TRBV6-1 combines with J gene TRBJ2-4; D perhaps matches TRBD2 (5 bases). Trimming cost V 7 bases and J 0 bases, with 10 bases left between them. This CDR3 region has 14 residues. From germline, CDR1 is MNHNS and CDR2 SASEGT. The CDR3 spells CASKEGLAKNIQYF. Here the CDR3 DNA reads TGTGCCAGCAAGGAAGGACTAGCCAAAAACATTCAGTACTTC.

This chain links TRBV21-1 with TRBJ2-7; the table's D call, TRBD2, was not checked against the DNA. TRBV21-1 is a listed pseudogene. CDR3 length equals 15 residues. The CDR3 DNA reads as TGTGCCAGCAGCAAAGCGGGAGACACCACCTACGAGCAGTACGTC. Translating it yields CASSKAGDTTYEQYV.

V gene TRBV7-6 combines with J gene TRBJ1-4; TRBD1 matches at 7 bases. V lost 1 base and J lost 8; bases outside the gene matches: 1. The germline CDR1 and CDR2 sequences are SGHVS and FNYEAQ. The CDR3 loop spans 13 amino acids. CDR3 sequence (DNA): TGTGCCAGCAGCTTAGGAGGGGGCGAAAAACTGTTTTTT. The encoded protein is CASSLGGGEKLFF.

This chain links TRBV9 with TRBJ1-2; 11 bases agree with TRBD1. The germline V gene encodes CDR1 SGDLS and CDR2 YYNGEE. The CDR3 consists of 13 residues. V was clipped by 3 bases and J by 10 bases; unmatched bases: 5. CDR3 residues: CASSDRDRGTYTF. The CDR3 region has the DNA TGTGCCAGCAGCGACCGGGACAGGGGGACCTACACCTTC.

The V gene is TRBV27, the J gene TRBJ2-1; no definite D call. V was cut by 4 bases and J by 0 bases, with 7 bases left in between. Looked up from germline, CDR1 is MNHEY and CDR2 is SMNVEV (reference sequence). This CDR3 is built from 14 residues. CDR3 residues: CASSWASSYNEQFF. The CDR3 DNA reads TGTGCCAGCAGTTGGGCCTCCTCCTACAATGAGCAGTTCTTC.

The CDR3 DNA is TGTGCCAGCAGCGTAGCCGGAGGGCCGAACACCGGGGAGCTGTTTTTT. It is translated as CASSVAGGPNTGELFF. The gene calls are TRBV9 and TRBJ2-2; a weak D match, TRBD2 (6 bases). The CDR3 extends over 16 amino acids. Trimming removed 0 bases at V and 0 bases at J, with 9 bases between. Germline CDR1 is SGDLS and CDR2 is YYNGEE. The entire variable domain, with the rest obtained from reference TRBV9 and TRBJ2-2, is as follows: DSGVTQTPKHLITATGQRVTLRCSPRSGDLSVYWYQQSLDQGLQFLIQYYNGEERAKGNILERFSAQQFPDLHSELNLSSLELGDSALYFCASSVAGGPNTGELFFGEGSRLTVL.

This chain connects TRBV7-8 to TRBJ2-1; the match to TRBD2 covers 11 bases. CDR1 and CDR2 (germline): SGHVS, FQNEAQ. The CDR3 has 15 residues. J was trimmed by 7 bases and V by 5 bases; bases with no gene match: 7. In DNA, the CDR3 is TGTGCCAGCAGCCCTATGGGACTAGCGGAGAATGAGCAGTTCTTC. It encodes CASSPMGLAENEQFF.

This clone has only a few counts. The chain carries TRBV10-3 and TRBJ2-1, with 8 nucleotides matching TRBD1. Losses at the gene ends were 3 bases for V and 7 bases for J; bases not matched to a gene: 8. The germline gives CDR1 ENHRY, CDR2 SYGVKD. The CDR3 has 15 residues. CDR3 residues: CAISEPGRGRNEQFF. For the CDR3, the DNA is TGTGCCATCAGTGAACCGGGCAGGGGGCGGAATGAGCAGTTCTTC.

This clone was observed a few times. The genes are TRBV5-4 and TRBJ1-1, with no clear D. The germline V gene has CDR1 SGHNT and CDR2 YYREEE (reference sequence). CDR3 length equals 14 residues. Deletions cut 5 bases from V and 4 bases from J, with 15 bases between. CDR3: CASRTRSGSTEAFF. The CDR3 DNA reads TGTGCCAGCAGAACGAGGAGCGGGAGCACTGAAGCTTTCTTT.

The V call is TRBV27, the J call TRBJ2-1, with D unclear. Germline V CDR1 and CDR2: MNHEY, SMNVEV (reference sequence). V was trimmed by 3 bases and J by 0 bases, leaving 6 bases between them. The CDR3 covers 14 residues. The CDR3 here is CASSFGISYNEQFF. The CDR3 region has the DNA TGTGCCAGCAGTTTCGGTATCTCCTACAATGAGCAGTTCTTC.

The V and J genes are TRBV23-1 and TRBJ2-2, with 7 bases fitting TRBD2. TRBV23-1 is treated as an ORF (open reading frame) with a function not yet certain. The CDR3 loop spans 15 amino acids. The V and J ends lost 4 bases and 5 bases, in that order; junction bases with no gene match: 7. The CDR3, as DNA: TGCGCCAGCAGTCGGGGCGGGAGTACGACCGGGGAGCTGTTTTTT. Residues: CASSRGGSTTGELFF.

CDR3 in amino acids: CASSGGVIVGNEQFF. CDR3 nucleotides: TGTGCCAGCTCAGGGGGGGTAATAGTCGGCAATGAGCAGTTCTTC. The rearrangement links TRBV18 to TRBJ2-1, with 7 positions matching TRBD2. V shed 5 bases and J 6 bases; nucleotides not matched to a gene: 10. Per germline, CDR1 KGHSH and CDR2 LQKENI. The CDR3 is 15 amino acids.

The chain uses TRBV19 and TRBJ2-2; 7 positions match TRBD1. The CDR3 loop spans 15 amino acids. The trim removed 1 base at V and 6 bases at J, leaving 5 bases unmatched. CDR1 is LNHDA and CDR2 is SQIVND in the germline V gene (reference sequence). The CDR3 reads CASSIATGFPGELFF. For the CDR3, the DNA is TGTGCCAGTAGTATAGCGACAGGGTTTCCCGGGGAGCTGTTTTTT.

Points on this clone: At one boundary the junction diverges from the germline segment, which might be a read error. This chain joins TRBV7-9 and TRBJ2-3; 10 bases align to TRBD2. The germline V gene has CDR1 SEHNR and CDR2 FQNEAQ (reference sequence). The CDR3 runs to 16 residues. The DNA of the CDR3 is TGTTCCAGCAGCTTTAGCGGGAGGAAGGGAACAGATACGCAGTATTTT. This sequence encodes CSSSFSGRKGTDTQYF. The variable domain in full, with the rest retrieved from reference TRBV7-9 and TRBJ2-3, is DTGVSQNPRHKITKRGQNVTFRCDPISEHNRLYWYRQTLGQGPEFLTYFQNEAQLEKSRLLSDRFSAERPKGSFSTLEIQRTEQGDSAMYLCSSSFSGRKGTDTQYFGPGTRLTVL.

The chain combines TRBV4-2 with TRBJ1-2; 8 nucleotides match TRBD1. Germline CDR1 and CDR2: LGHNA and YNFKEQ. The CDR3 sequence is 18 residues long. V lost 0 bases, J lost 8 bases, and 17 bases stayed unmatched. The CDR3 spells CASSQEIDRGMRRGGYTF. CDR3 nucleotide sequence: TGTGCCAGCAGCCAAGAAATCGACAGGGGAATGAGGCGGGGGGGCTACACCTTC.

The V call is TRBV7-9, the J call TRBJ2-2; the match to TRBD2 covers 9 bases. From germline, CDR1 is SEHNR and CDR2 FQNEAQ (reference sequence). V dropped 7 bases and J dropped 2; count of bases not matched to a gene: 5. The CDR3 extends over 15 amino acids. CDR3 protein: CASMPSGINTGELFF. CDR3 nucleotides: TGTGCCAGCATGCCTAGCGGGATAAACACCGGGGAGCTGTTTTTT.

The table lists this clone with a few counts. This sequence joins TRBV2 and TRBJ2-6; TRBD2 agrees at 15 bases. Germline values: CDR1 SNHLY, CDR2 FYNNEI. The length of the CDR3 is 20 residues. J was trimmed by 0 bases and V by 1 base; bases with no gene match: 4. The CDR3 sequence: CASSEEGTSGRISGANVLTF. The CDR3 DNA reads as TGTGCCAGCAGTGAAGAGGGGACTAGCGGGAGGATCTCTGGGGCCAACGTCCTGACTTTC. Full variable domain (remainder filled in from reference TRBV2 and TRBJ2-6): EPEVTQTPSHQVTQMGQEVILRCVPISNHLYFYWYRQILGQKVEFLVSFYNNEISEKSEIFDDQFSVERPDGSNFTLKIRSTKLEDSAMYFCASSEEGTSGRISGANVLTFGAGSRLTVL.

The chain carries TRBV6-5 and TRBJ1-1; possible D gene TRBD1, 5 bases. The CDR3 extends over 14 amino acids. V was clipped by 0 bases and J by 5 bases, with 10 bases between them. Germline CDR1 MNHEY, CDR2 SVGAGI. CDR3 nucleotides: TGTGCCAGCAGTTACTCCGGGGGGGTAACTGAAGCTTTCTTT. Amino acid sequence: CASSYSGGVTEAFF.

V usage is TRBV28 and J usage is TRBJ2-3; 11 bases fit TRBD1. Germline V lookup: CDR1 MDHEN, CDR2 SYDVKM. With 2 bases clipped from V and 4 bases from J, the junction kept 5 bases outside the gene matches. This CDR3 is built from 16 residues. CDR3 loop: CASSLGTGGFADTQYF. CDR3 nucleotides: TGTGCCAGCAGTTTAGGGACAGGGGGGTTCGCAGATACGCAGTATTTT.

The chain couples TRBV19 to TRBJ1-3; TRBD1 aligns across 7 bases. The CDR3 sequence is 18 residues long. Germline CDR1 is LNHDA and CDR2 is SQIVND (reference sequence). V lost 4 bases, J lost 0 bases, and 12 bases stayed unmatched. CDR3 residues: CASSTRSGTAFSGNTIYF. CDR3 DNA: TGTGCCAGTAGTACGAGATCTGGGACAGCTTTCTCTGGAAACACCATATATTTT.

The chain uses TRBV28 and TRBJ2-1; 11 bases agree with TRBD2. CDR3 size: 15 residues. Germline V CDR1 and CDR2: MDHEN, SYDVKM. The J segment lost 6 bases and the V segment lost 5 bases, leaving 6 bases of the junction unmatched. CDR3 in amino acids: CASSLPSGRTNEQFF. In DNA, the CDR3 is TGTGCCAGCAGTCTTCCTAGCGGGAGGACCAATGAGCAGTTCTTC. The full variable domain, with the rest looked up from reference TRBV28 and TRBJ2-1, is DVKVTQSSRYLVKRTGEKVFLECVQDMDHENMFWYRQDPGLGLRLIYFSYDVKMKEKGDIPEGYSVSREKKERFSLILESASTNQTSMYLCASSLPSGRTNEQFFGPGTRLTVL.

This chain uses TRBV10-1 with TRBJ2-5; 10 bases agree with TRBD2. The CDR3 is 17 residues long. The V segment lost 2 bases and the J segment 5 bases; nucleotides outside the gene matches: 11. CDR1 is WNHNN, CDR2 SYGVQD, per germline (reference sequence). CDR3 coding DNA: TGCGCCAGCAGTGAGACACCACAACTAGCGGGGTTGGAGACCCAGTACTTC. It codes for CASSETPQLAGLETQYF.

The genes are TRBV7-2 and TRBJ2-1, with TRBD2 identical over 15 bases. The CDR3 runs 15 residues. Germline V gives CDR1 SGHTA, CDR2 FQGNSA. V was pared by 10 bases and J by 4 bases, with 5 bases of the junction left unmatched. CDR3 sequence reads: CATRTSGRAYNEQFF. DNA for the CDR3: TGTGCCACCAGGACTAGCGGGAGGGCATACAATGAGCAGTTCTTC. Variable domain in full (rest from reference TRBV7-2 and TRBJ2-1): GAGVSQSPSNKVTEKGKDVELRCDPISGHTALYWYRQSLGQGLEFLIYFQGNSAPDKSGLPSDRFSAERTGGSVSTLTIQRTQQEDSAVYLCATRTSGRAYNEQFFGPGTRLTVL.

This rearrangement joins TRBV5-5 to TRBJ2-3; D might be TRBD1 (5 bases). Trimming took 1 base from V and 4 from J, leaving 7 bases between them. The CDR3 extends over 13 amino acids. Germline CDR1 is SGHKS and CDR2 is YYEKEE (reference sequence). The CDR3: CASSLTGSDTQYF. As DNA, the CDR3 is TGTGCCAGCAGCTTGACAGGATCAGATACGCAGTATTTT.

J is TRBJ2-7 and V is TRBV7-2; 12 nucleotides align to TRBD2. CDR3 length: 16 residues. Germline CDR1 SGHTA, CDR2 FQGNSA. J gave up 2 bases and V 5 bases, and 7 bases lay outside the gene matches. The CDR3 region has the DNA TGTGCCAGCAGCATGAGTCTAGCGGGAGGGACCTACGAGCAGTACTTC. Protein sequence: CASSMSLAGGTYEQYF.

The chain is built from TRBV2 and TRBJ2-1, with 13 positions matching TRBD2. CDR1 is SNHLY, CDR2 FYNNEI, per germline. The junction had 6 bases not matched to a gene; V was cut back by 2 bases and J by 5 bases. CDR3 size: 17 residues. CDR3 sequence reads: CASSEYGTSGENNEQFF. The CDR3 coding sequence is TGTGCCAGCAGTGAATATGGGACTAGCGGGGAGAACAATGAGCAGTTCTTC.

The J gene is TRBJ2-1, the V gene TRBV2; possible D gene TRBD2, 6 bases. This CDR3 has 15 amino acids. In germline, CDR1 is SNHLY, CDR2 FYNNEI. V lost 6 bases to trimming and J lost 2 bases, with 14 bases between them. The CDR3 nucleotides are TGTGCCAGCAGGGGGACTCTAGGTCCCTACAATGAGCAGTTCTTC. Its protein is CASRGTLGPYNEQFF.